The 30 T cell receptor beta chains below all came from one sample that was sequenced in a study of cytomegalovirus exposure and HLA in healthy donors. Primers for the PCR totalled 60 Vbeta and 13 Jbeta. Sequenced by immunoSEQ multiplex PCR; TCRdb stores in-frame clones only, minus some. The data contain some 200,000 clones, 70% to 80% of them singletons. Sequenced: PBMCs. The origin of the receptors is a woman in her forties or fifties in good health and CMV-seronegative.

The chain couples TRBV5-1 to TRBJ1-1; D not resolved. The V end was cut by 0 bases, the J end by 3 bases, with 12 bases between. Germline assignment: CDR1 SGHRS and CDR2 YFSETQ. This CDR3 is built from 15 residues. Here the CDR3 reads CASSLVVGVDTEAFF. CDR3 in DNA: TGCGCCAGCAGCTTGGTTGTGGGAGTAGACACTGAAGCTTTCTTT.

The rearrangement links TRBV10-2 to TRBJ1-5; D is unresolved. V was trimmed by 3 bases and J by 9 bases, leaving 24 bases between them. Germline lookup yields CDR1 WSHSY and CDR2 SAAADI. The CDR3 consists of 17 residues. CDR3 sequence: CASSDGSPGPRGGPQHF. The DNA for the CDR3 is TGCGCCAGCAGTGACGGATCCCCCGGGCCCCGAGGAGGGCCCCAGCATTTT.

This chain joins TRBV28 and TRBJ1-4; weak D call: TRBD1 (6 bases). The germline gives CDR1 MDHEN, CDR2 SYDVKM. V lost 1 base, J lost 7 bases, and 13 bases lay in between. The CDR3 has 15 amino acids. The CDR3 DNA reads as TGTGCCAGCAGTTTATCTGCAGGGGCAAGTGAAAAACTGTTTTTT. It is translated as CASSLSAGASEKLFF.

The chain uses TRBV11-2 and TRBJ2-3, with 8 positions matching TRBD2. The CDR3 covers 15 residues. The junction had 6 bases not matched to a gene; V was cut back by 5 bases and J by 2 bases. In germline, CDR1 is SGHAT, CDR2 FQNNGV. CDR3: CASSVGLGNTDTQYF. CDR3 bases: TGTGCCAGCAGCGTGGGACTAGGGAACACAGATACGCAGTATTTT.

The V gene is TRBV6-1, the J gene TRBJ1-4; D remains ambiguous. The CDR3 runs to 16 residues. V was shortened by 3 bases and J by 7 bases, with 18 bases between the two germline ends. CDR1 is MNHNS, CDR2 SASEGT, per germline. The CDR3 here is CASSERATGSGEKLFF. The CDR3 coding sequence is TGTGCCAGCAGTGAGCGAGCGACTGGGAGTGGTGAAAAACTGTTTTTT.

The chain couples TRBV7-2 to TRBJ1-1; D gene ambiguous. The V and J ends lost 2 bases and 5 bases respectively, with 15 bases between them. Germline CDR1 is SGHTA and CDR2 is FQGNSA. The CDR3 length is 15 residues. The CDR3 sequence: CASSLHPNSGTEAFF. The CDR3, as DNA: TGTGCCAGCAGCTTACATCCCAACTCGGGGACTGAAGCTTTCTTT.

This chain links TRBV6-1 with TRBJ2-7; possible D gene TRBD2, 6 bases. The germline V gene has CDR1 MNHNS and CDR2 SASEGT. Trimming stripped 3 bases from V and 1 base from J, with 13 bases between. This CDR3 spans 15 amino acids. The CDR3 loop is CASSDPGETSYEQYF. Here the CDR3 DNA reads TGTGCCAGCAGTGACCCGGGGGAAACTTCCTACGAGCAGTACTTC.

This clone was detected once. Mismatch with germline at one junction end may stem from a read error. The chain has TRBV7-9 and TRBJ1-1; D is undetermined. The V gene's germline CDR1 is SEHNR and CDR2 FQNEAQ (reference sequence). This CDR3 is built from 15 residues. DNA of the CDR3: TGTGCCAGCAGTCAAAAGACTGTATGGAACGCTGAAGCTTTCTTT. This translates into CASSQKTVWNAEAFF.

The table lists this clone with a few counts. The chain recombines TRBV27 with TRBJ2-7, with D perhaps TRBD2 (6 bases). The length of the CDR3 is 16 residues. Germline lookup yields CDR1 MNHEY and CDR2 SMNVEV (reference sequence). Trimming took 4 bases from V and 2 from J, leaving 18 bases between them. This CDR3 is CASSSSVGGPTYEQYF. CDR3 DNA: TGTGCCAGCAGTTCGTCGGTGGGGGGACCCACCTACGAGCAGTACTTC.

The chain recombines TRBV7-3 with TRBJ2-2; TRBD1 aligns across 8 bases. The CDR3 is 15 amino acids. Losses at the gene ends were 5 bases for V and 6 bases for J; bases not matched to a gene: 8. Per the germline V gene, CDR1 is SGHTA and CDR2 is FQGTGA. The CDR3 DNA is TGTGCCAGCAGCCCATTTTACAGGGGGTCCGGGGAGCTGTTTTTT. Protein: CASSPFYRGSGELFF. Using reference TRBV7-3 and TRBJ2-2 for the parts outside the CDR3, the full variable domain is GAGVSQTPSNKVTEKGKYVELRCDPISGHTALYWYRQSLGQGPEFLIYFQGTGAADDSGLPNDRFFAVRPEGSVSTLKIQRTERGDSAVYLCASSPFYRGSGELFFGEGSRLTVL.

The gene calls are TRBV5-6 and TRBJ1-4, with TRBD1 as a possible D gene (6 bases). Germline lookup yields CDR1 SGHDT and CDR2 YYEEEE. The CDR3 spans 15 residues. The germline V and J ends were trimmed by 3 bases and 6 bases, with 15 bases remaining between them. The CDR3: CASSSTGQPDEKLFF. In DNA, the CDR3 is TGTGCCAGCAGCTCGACGGGACAACCGGATGAAAAACTGTTTTTT.

This clone has a handful of counts. This chain joins TRBV5-5 and TRBJ2-7; 9 nucleotides align to TRBD1. CDR3 length: 18 amino acids. Germline V gene lookup returns CDR1 SGHKS and CDR2 YYEKEE (reference sequence). V lost 2 bases to trimming and J lost 2 bases; unmatched junction nucleotides: 14. Written as DNA, the CDR3 is TGTGCCAGCAGCTTACTACTACGGGACAGGGTCCAAGCCTACGAGCAGTACTTC. This translates into CASSLLLRDRVQAYEQYF.

This clone was seen a handful of times. This chain links TRBV5-5 with TRBJ1-2; TRBD1 might be the D (6 bases). This CDR3 is 13 amino acids long. CDR1 SGHKS and CDR2 YYEKEE come from the germline V gene (reference sequence). Trimming left V 3 bases short and J 8 bases short, with 14 bases between. The CDR3 region is CASSSGGAKGYTF. CDR3 coding DNA: TGTGCCAGCAGCTCTGGGGGGGCCAAAGGCTACACCTTC.

The V and J genes are TRBV7-2 and TRBJ2-2; the D gene is possibly TRBD1 (6 bases). The CDR3 extends over 16 amino acids. From germline, CDR1 is SGHTA and CDR2 FQGNSA. Trimming stripped 4 bases from V and 4 bases from J, with 16 bases between. CDR3 coding DNA: TGTGCCAGCAGCTCACCAGGGGTTAGGGGCACCGGGGAGCTGTTTTTT. It encodes CASSSPGVRGTGELFF.

This clone has just one count. The chain uses TRBV11-2 and TRBJ2-1; D possibly corresponds to TRBD1 (5 bases). With 5 bases removed from V and 0 bases from J, the gap between germline ends came to 17 bases. Looked up from germline, CDR1 is SGHAT and CDR2 is FQNNGV. The CDR3 totals 17 residues. This chain's CDR3 is CASSRTRAWGSYNEQFF. The CDR3 nucleotides read TGTGCCAGCAGCCGTACCAGGGCCTGGGGCTCCTACAATGAGCAGTTCTTC.

Comments on this clone: The junction does not match germline at one end; this may be a read error. The rearrangement links TRBV5-1 to TRBJ2-5; possible D gene TRBD1, 6 bases. The CDR3 runs to 17 residues. The germline V gene has CDR1 SGHRS and CDR2 YFSETQ. CDR3 coding DNA: TGCGCCAGCAGTTTGGGTGGCGGAACAGGGAACCAAGAGACCCAGTACTTC. Translation: CASSLGGGTGNQETQYF. Looking up the rest from reference TRBV5-1 and TRBJ2-5 gives the full variable domain: KAGVTQTPRYLIKTRGQQVTLSCSPISGHRSVSWYQQTPGQGLQFLFEYFSETQRNKGNFPGRFSGRQFSNSRSEMNVSTLELGDSALYLCASSLGGGTGNQETQYFGPGTRLLVL.

This chain connects TRBV28 to TRBJ1-2, with D possibly TRBD1 on 5 matching bases. Germline-derived CDR1 and CDR2 are MDHEN and SYDVKM. Trimming pared 6 bases from V and 7 bases from J, leaving 21 bases between. CDR3 length: 15 amino acids. The DNA for the CDR3 is TGTGCCAGCAGCCTATTAATGGGGGGGGAAGGTGGCTACACCTTC. Encoded protein: CASSLLMGGEGGYTF.

The chain has TRBV6-5 and TRBJ1-1; 9 positions match TRBD1. Germline lookup yields CDR1 MNHEY and CDR2 SVGAGI. V lost 7 bases to trimming and J lost 4 bases; unmatched junction nucleotides: 7. The CDR3 is 14 amino acids. Here the CDR3 reads CASTYYRGLTEAFF. The DNA of the CDR3 is TGTGCCAGCACCTACTACAGGGGGCTCACTGAAGCTTTCTTT.

The V call is TRBV5-8, the J call TRBJ2-7; no reliable D call. CDR3 length: 15 amino acids. The germline V gene encodes CDR1 SGHTS and CDR2 YDEGEE. V lost 4 bases to trimming and J lost 1 base, with 15 bases between them. CDR3 protein: CASSQESSNSYEQYF. CDR3 coding DNA: TGTGCCAGCAGCCAAGAGTCTAGTAATTCCTACGAGCAGTACTTC.

This chain connects TRBV6-1 to TRBJ1-1; TRBD1 agrees at 7 bases. V dropped 6 bases and J dropped 3; count of bases not matched to a gene: 4. CDR3 length: 13 residues. CDR1 is MNHNS and CDR2 is SASEGT in the germline V gene. CDR3 in DNA: TGTGCCAGCAGCGCCAGGGGGGACACTGAAGCTTTCTTT. Translated, it gives CASSARGDTEAFF.

The chain couples TRBV29-1 to TRBJ2-7; D is perhaps TRBD2 (5 bases). The CDR3 is 12 amino acids. V lost 2 bases, J lost 2 bases, and 7 bases lay in between. CDR1 is SQVTM, CDR2 ANQGSEA, per germline. DNA for the CDR3: TGCAGCGTTGAATCGGGGACCTACGAGCAGTACTTC. Its protein is CSVESGTYEQYF.

J is TRBJ1-3 and V is TRBV27; D ambiguous. The CDR3 length is 17 residues. CDR1 is MNHEY, CDR2 SMNVEV, per germline (reference sequence). V was pared by 6 bases and J by 0 bases, with 18 bases between. The CDR3 region is CASSQYPPGFSGNTIYF. The CDR3, as DNA: TGTGCCAGCAGCCAGTATCCTCCGGGGTTCTCTGGAAACACCATATATTTT.

This chain connects TRBV6-1 to TRBJ1-1; 7 bases are shared with TRBD1. With V trimmed by 10 bases and J by 1 base, 6 bases remained unmatched. CDR3 length equals 13 residues. Per germline, CDR1 MNHNS and CDR2 SASEGT. CDR3 DNA: TGTGCCACTCCGGGACAGCCGAACACTGAAGCTTTCTTT. It is translated as CATPGQPNTEAFF.

V usage is TRBV9 and J usage is TRBJ2-2; 10 bases are a match to TRBD2. V trimming: 0 bases; J trimming: 4 bases; junction bases outside the gene matches: 6. The germline V gene has CDR1 SGDLS and CDR2 YYNGEE. CDR3 length: 17 amino acids. The CDR3 spells CASSVGLAGVTTGELFF. The DNA of the CDR3 is TGTGCCAGCAGCGTAGGGCTAGCGGGGGTCACCACCGGGGAGCTGTTTTTT.

This clone has more than one count but fewer than ten. The chain couples TRBV2 to TRBJ1-2, with D perhaps TRBD1 (6 bases). The CDR3 runs 13 residues. Germline V gene sequence: CDR1 SNHLY, CDR2 FYNNEI. Trimming removed 6 bases from V and 4 bases from J, with 12 bases in between. CDR3 loop: CASSLGTIYGYTF. The CDR3 coding sequence is TGTGCCAGCAGCTTAGGGACAATCTATGGCTACACCTTC.

This clone occurred once. The genes are TRBV9 and TRBJ1-2, with D perhaps TRBD1 (6 bases). Germline loops: CDR1 SGDLS, CDR2 YYNGEE. Trimming took off 5 bases at V and 4 bases at J, with 9 bases between the two ends. The CDR3 consists of 12 residues. The CDR3 sequence: CASSRQVYGYTF. The CDR3 nucleotides read TGTGCCAGCAGTCGACAGGTCTATGGCTACACCTTC. The complete variable domain, with remaining parts taken from reference TRBV9 and TRBJ1-2, reads DSGVTQTPKHLITATGQRVTLRCSPRSGDLSVYWYQQSLDQGLQFLIQYYNGEERAKGNILERFSAQQFPDLHSELNLSSLELGDSALYFCASSRQVYGYTFGSGTRLTVV.

The chain employs TRBV4-3 and TRBJ2-3, with D possibly TRBD2 on 5 matching bases. There are 15 residues in the CDR3. The V and J ends lost 0 bases and 2 bases respectively, with 9 bases between them. Germline V gene lookup returns CDR1 LGHNA and CDR2 YSLEER. The CDR3 coding sequence is TGCGCCAGCAGCCAAGATACGGGGAACACAGATACGCAGTATTTT. It codes for CASSQDTGNTDTQYF.

This clone was recorded only once. The V and J genes are TRBV19 and TRBJ1-3; 7 nucleotides line up with TRBD1. The CDR3 runs to 17 residues. The germline V gene encodes CDR1 LNHDA and CDR2 SQIVND (reference sequence). The J segment lost 2 bases and the V segment lost 4 bases, leaving 11 bases of the junction unmatched. CDR3 loop: CASSRPGDSTTGNTIYF. In DNA form, the CDR3 reads TGTGCCAGTAGTAGACCCGGGGACAGCACAACTGGAAACACCATATATTTT.

The CDR3 here is CASSTGLDGYTF. The CDR3 DNA reads TGTGCCAGCAGTACGGGGTTGGATGGCTACACCTTC. This rearrangement joins TRBV28 to TRBJ1-2; D gene unclear. V gave up 5 bases and J gave up 6 bases, with 10 bases separating them. Germline CDR1 is MDHEN and CDR2 is SYDVKM. This CDR3 is built from 12 residues.

The chain employs TRBV5-1 and TRBJ1-1; 7 nucleotides agree with TRBD1. With 2 bases clipped from V and 2 bases from J, the junction kept 3 bases outside the gene matches. The germline V gene encodes CDR1 SGHRS and CDR2 YFSETQ. The CDR3 covers 14 residues. The CDR3 sequence: CASSFTGANTEAFF. The CDR3 nucleotides are TGCGCCAGCAGCTTTACAGGGGCCAACACTGAAGCTTTCTTT. Based on the CDR3 plus reference TRBV5-1 and TRBJ1-1, the full variable domain is KAGVTQTPRYLIKTRGQQVTLSCSPISGHRSVSWYQQTPGQGLQFLFEYFSETQRNKGNFPGRFSGRQFSNSRSEMNVSTLELGDSALYLCASSFTGANTEAFFGQGTRLTVV.